The clone carrying this T cell receptor (beta chain) occurred a few times. Its antigen is as yet unknown. With 4 bases removed from V and 2 bases from J, the gap between germline ends came to 3 bases. Germline lookup yields CDR1 SNHLY and CDR2 FYNNEI. There are 12 residues in the CDR3. This sample is part of a study of T cell responses to AZD1222 COVID-19 vaccine. Study-level results: Baseline serology detected seropositivity in only 5 or 6 AZD1222 recipients.

Assay used: immunoSEQ multiplex PCR; TCRdb lists only in-frame clones, some missing. The sample lists 95,000 to 110,000 clones, less than 95% occurring once. The sample in question was peripheral blood, obtained on day 0 of AZD1222 vaccination. The origin of this receptor is an adult in good health. The chain joins TRBV2 to TRBJ2-1; D uncertain. The CDR3 nucleotides are TGTGCCAGCAGTGGCCCCTACAATGAGCAGTTCTTC. It codes for CASSGPYNEQFF.